This TCR beta chain stems from a study of PD-L1 blockade in urothelial cancer. Study results and limitations: Blood clones associated with the tumor expanded more at 3 weeks in durable-benefit patients.

As to this clone: Its matching antigen is unknown.

The time point: pretreatment peripheral blood. The patients' disease, urothelial carcinoma, was locally advanced or metastatic. CDR1 and CDR2 from the germline V gene are SNHLY and FYNNEI. The trim removed 7 bases at V and 1 base at J, leaving 4 bases unmatched. CDR3 size: 15 residues. TCRdb keeps only in-frame clones here, not all; method: immunoSEQ multiplex PCR. The sample lists approximately 50,000 clones, 80% to 90% occurring once. The receptor was derived from a man aged 65 to 79 with urothelial cancer. The gene calls are TRBV2 and TRBJ2-1, with 10 bases lining up with TRBD2. Sequencing was performed on PBMCs, taken around atezolizumab (anti-PD-L1) treatment. CDR3 bases: TGTGCCAGCAAGGCTAGCGGGGGTTCCTACAATGAGCAGTTCTTC. This gives the protein CASKASGGSYNEQFF.